This TCR beta chain was recorded in a study of molecular identifiers for immune sequencing clone quantification. The CDR3 loop spans 15 amino acids. V was cut by 0 bases and J by 7 bases, with 13 bases left in between. Germline values: CDR1 LGHNA, CDR2 YSLEER. From the PCR reads, TCRdb called clonotypes with MiXCR, one entry per CDR3 protein. In the table there are 300,000 to 400,000 distinct CDR3 sequences, 20% to 25% of which are singletons. Sequencing used naive CD8+ T cells from blood, with Jurkat cell RNA spiked in. Subset indicated: FACS-sorted CD8+CD4-CCR7+CD45RA+ naive T cells. This receptor was identified in a human donor in good health. Some libraries in this study had Jurkat cell RNA spiked in. The V gene is TRBV4-3, the J gene TRBJ1-5; TRBD1 might be the D (5 bases). The CDR3 DNA sequence: TGCGCCAGCAGCCAAGATAGGACACCCAGACAGCCCCAGCATTTT. It translates to CASSQDRTPRQPQHF.